This TCR beta chain was captured by sequencing in a study of cytomegalovirus exposure and HLA in healthy donors. Primers: 60 Vbeta forward and 13 Jbeta reverse. The method was immunoSEQ multiplex PCR; TCRdb's version includes in-frame clones alone and lacks a portion of them. The profile covers 140,000 to 150,000 clones, with 70% appearing a single time and roughly 2% taken by the ten largest. Study-wide results and caveats: Reports state that TCR beta sequences accurately predicted most subjects' HLA-A and HLA-B alleles. Confirmation in vitro established that a few CMV-associated chains were specific for CMV antigens. Sequencing likely generated an artifact that appeared as a cluster of highly shared sequence variants. Presence/absence analyses rested on an assumption that sequencing depth was roughly uniform across donors.

As for this clone: The antigen remains unidentified.

J lost 7 bases, V lost 5 bases, and 8 bases had no gene match. CDR1 SEHNR and CDR2 FQNEAQ come from the germline V gene (reference sequence). CDR3 length: 14 residues. The receptor's source is a woman in her fifties or sixties in good health and CMV-seropositive. Sequencing was done on a sample of PBMCs. The chain uses TRBV7-9 and TRBJ2-3; 8 nucleotides agree with TRBD2. The CDR3 loop reads CASSPPGLGNTQYF. DNA for the CDR3: TGTGCCAGCAGCCCACCGGGACTAGGTAATACGCAGTATTTT.